This T cell receptor (beta chain) was identified in a study of shared clonotypes between healthy human individuals. General observations from the study: Having only a few donors restricted how much genetic and exposure-history diversity was captured. Clonotypes which were not shared had lower generation probabilities than clonotypes that all four donors shared.

As for this clone: Its antigen is currently unknown.

CD8 cells regarded as naive lacked CD45RO, were positively chosen for CCR7, and omitted terminally differentiated effector memory CD45RA+ cells. Deletions cut 0 bases from V and 5 bases from J, with 11 bases between. The germline V gene encodes CDR1 WSHSY and CDR2 SAAADI. This CDR3 comprises 15 residues. Genomic DNA belonging to each subset was distributed in equal measure over several immunoSEQ plates. Clones were sequenced by immunoSEQ multiplex PCR, and TCRdb holds only the in-frame ones, with some missing. The data contain nearly 2 million clones, just under 95% of them seen just once; the ten biggest clones take up roughly 1%.

Sequenced sample: naive CD8+ T cells sorted from blood. The sequence was collected from a man younger than 30 in good health. The chain recombines TRBV10-2 with TRBJ2-1; D is undetermined. CDR3 bases: TGCGCCAGCAGTGAGTCGGTACCAGAAGACAATGAGCAGTTCTTC. Protein: CASSESVPEDNEQFF.